The next 28 T cell receptor beta chains were all read from a single sample in a study of T-cell memory formation after mild COVID-19 (dated by TCRdb to 2020 to 2023). The library was made by 5' RACE. TCRdb records Illumina NovaSeq 6000 as the sequencer. The public reads were quality trimmed at Q25 with fastp and then assembled into clones with MiXCR by TCRdb, keeping productive beta chains. One record per CDR3 amino acid sequence lists the most common genes and DNA. Present in this sample are roughly 300,000 distinct CDR3 sequences, around 8% of which were seen just once. The ten largest make up 22% of the sample. Sequencing input: PBMCs or a T cell subset sorted from them (not recorded which). The receptor set was obtained from a man between 18 and 29 years old who had mild COVID-19 (a few samples of this study predate the infection). The sample titles of this study are shuffled in the database, so cell type and time point are left out; the donor was told from shared clones.

This rearrangement joins TRBV5-7 to TRBJ2-2; perhaps TRBD2 as D (5 bases). TRBV5-7 is designated an ORF whose function remains uncertain. This CDR3 contains 13 residues. The germline V and J ends were trimmed by 4 bases and 5 bases, with 9 bases remaining between them. The CDR3 reads CASSELGTGELFF. CDR3 DNA sequence: TGTGCCAGCAGCGAACTAGGGACCGGGGAGCTGTTTTTT.

In the case of this clonotype: Possible read error: a much larger clone is one base away. The chain employs TRBV4-1 and TRBJ1-1; possibly TRBD1 for D (6 bases). Germline CDR1 reads MGHRA; CDR2 reads YSYEKL. CDR3 length: 12 residues. CDR3 nucleotides: TGCGCCAGCAGCCTCCAACGGGGGGCCGAGGTCTTT. This codes for CASSLQRGAEVF.

The chain has TRBV20-1 and TRBJ2-1, with 12 bases identical to TRBD2. This CDR3 spans 16 amino acids. CDR1 DFQATT and CDR2 SNEGSKA come from the germline V gene (reference sequence). V trimming: 3 bases; J trimming: 2 bases; junction bases outside the gene matches: 5. The CDR3 protein is CSASTSGGLAYNEQFF. The DNA for the CDR3 is TGCAGTGCTAGTACTAGCGGGGGGTTAGCCTACAATGAGCAGTTCTTC.

V gene TRBV20-1 combines with J gene TRBJ2-3; TRBD2 is a possible D gene (5 bases). V was cut by 5 bases and J by 6 bases, with 15 bases left in between. Per germline, CDR1 DFQATT and CDR2 SNEGSKA (reference sequence). The CDR3 extends over 13 amino acids. The CDR3 nucleotides are TGCAGTGCTGCCCCTGGAGGCCGGGATACGCAGTATTTT. Translating it yields CSAAPGGRDTQYF.

This clonotype occurred a few times. The V and J genes are TRBV5-1 and TRBJ2-3, with 10 bases lining up with TRBD2. The CDR3 length is 15 residues. Germline CDR1 is SGHRS and CDR2 is YFSETQ. Trimming at V came to 6 bases and at J to 5 bases, leaving 9 bases not matched to a gene. The CDR3 protein is CASTKLAGRGDTQYF. The CDR3 nucleotides read TGCGCCAGCACCAAACTAGCGGGGAGAGGAGATACGCAGTATTTT.

The sample holds a few counts of this clonotype. The CDR3 DNA is TGTGCCAGCAGCTTTTTAATAGCGGGGGGCGCACTAGCCAAAAACATTCAGTACTTC. It is translated as CASSFLIAGGALAKNIQYF. J is TRBJ2-4 and V is TRBV7-8, with 10 nucleotides matching TRBD2. The CDR3 runs 19 residues. Trimming at V came to 3 bases and at J to 0 bases, leaving 11 bases not matched to a gene. CDR1 is SGHVS and CDR2 is FQNEAQ in the germline V gene.

This clonotype was detected ten times or more. V gene TRBV11-2 combines with J gene TRBJ2-5; 9 nucleotides match TRBD2. The germline V gene encodes CDR1 SGHAT and CDR2 FQNNGV. The CDR3 length is 22 residues. Unmatched junction bases numbered 23, after V lost 0 bases and J lost 3 bases. This CDR3 reads CASSLETGLAGIGSASKETQYF. CDR3 DNA sequence: TGTGCCAGCAGCTTAGAAACAGGGCTAGCGGGGATAGGCTCCGCTTCAAAAGAGACCCAGTACTTC.

This clonotype was observed many times. The V and J genes are TRBV20-1 and TRBJ2-1, with a possible D match to TRBD2 (5 bases). CDR1 is DFQATT and CDR2 is SNEGSKA in the germline V gene (reference sequence). V was shortened by 7 bases and J by 2 bases, with 12 bases between the two germline ends. The CDR3 covers 13 residues. CDR3 amino acids: CSGLAGTYNEQFF. CDR3 nucleotides: TGCAGTGGCTTGGCGGGTACCTACAATGAGCAGTTCTTC.

In this sample, this clonotype turned up a few times. This sequence joins TRBV7-9 and TRBJ1-2, with a possible D match to TRBD1 (6 bases). The CDR3 has 13 amino acids. Germline CDR1 reads SEHNR; CDR2 reads FQNEAQ (reference sequence). Trimming removed 5 bases at V and 8 bases at J, with 15 bases between. The CDR3 region is CASSADRRVGYTF. The CDR3 DNA reads TGTGCCAGCAGCGCCGACAGGCGAGTCGGCTACACCTTC.

The chain is built from TRBV2 and TRBJ2-1; TRBD2 aligns across 13 bases. Germline CDR1 SNHLY, CDR2 FYNNEI. Trimming removed 4 bases from V and 7 bases from J; junction bases left unmatched: 4. The CDR3 consists of 15 residues. In nucleotides, the CDR3 is TGTGCCAGCAGTGGACTAGCGGGGGGAAGTAATGAGCAGTTCTTC. It encodes CASSGLAGGSNEQFF.

The chain employs TRBV2 and TRBJ1-5; 10 bases are a match to TRBD1. V shed 6 bases and J 6 bases; nucleotides not matched to a gene: 8. CDR1 SNHLY and CDR2 FYNNEI come from the germline V gene. The CDR3 loop spans 15 amino acids. The CDR3 DNA reads TGTGCCAGCAGAGTGTCGGGACAGGGGACTCAGCCCCAGCATTTT. It is translated as CASRVSGQGTQPQHF.

The sample holds a few counts of this clonotype. V gene TRBV20-1 combines with J gene TRBJ2-3; D could derive from TRBD1 or TRBD2 (5 bases each). The V end lost 5 bases, the J end lost 0 bases, and 12 bases lay between the germline ends. The germline CDR1 and CDR2 sequences are DFQATT and SNEGSKA (reference sequence). The CDR3 consists of 14 residues. The chain's CDR3 is CSAGDPSSTDTQYF. In DNA, the CDR3 is TGCAGTGCTGGGGACCCTTCAAGCACAGATACGCAGTATTTT.

V usage is TRBV12-3 or TRBV12-4 and J usage is TRBJ2-1; tentative D call: TRBD1 (6 bases). V was pared by 3 bases and J by 4 bases, with 7 bases between. The CDR3 runs to 13 residues. CDR3 amino acids: CASSFTGYNEQFF. The CDR3 DNA is TGTGCCAGCAGTTTCACAGGGTACAATGAGCAGTTCTTC.

This clonotype was seen many times. The chain recombines TRBV4-1 with TRBJ2-3; no definite D call. V shed 3 bases and J shed 6 bases, with 4 bases lying between them. CDR1 and CDR2 from the germline V gene are MGHRA and YSYEKL. CDR3 size: 11 residues. The CDR3 sequence: CASSHGDTQYF. The CDR3 DNA is TGCGCCAGCAGCCACGGCGATACGCAGTATTTT.

J is TRBJ2-6 and V is TRBV4-1; TRBD1 is a possible D gene (6 bases). This CDR3 region has 17 residues. The ends were cut back, 1 base at V and 0 bases at J, with 10 bases in the middle. Germline CDR1 MGHRA, CDR2 YSYEKL. The CDR3 sequence is CASSQGQAFSGANVLTF. The DNA for the CDR3 is TGCGCCAGCAGCCAAGGACAGGCGTTCTCTGGGGCCAACGTCCTGACTTTC.

V gene TRBV4-3 combines with J gene TRBJ2-7; D may be TRBD2 (6 bases). The germline CDR1 and CDR2 sequences are LGHNA and YSLEER. This CDR3 has 18 residues. V was shortened by 0 bases and J by 0 bases, with 18 bases between the two germline ends. CDR3 residues: CASSQDPVGLFVSYEQYF. CDR3 coding DNA: TGCGCCAGCAGCCAAGATCCCGTGGGACTGTTCGTCTCCTACGAGCAGTACTTC.

The chain combines TRBV10-3 with TRBJ2-2; either TRBD1 or TRBD2 may supply D (6 bases each). Between the trimmed V and J ends, which lost 6 bases and 10 bases, there was a span of 18 bases. The CDR3 is 14 residues long. Germline lookup yields CDR1 ENHRY and CDR2 SYGVKD. CDR3 residues: CAIRTGAPRAELFF. The CDR3 coding sequence is TGTGCCATCAGGACGGGGGCCCCCCGTGCGGAGCTGTTTTTT.

This clonotype was counted at least ten times. V is TRBV7-2 and J is TRBJ2-2; perhaps TRBD2 as D (5 bases). Germline CDR1 is SGHTA and CDR2 is FQGNSA. The CDR3 loop spans 16 amino acids. Trimming took off 5 bases at V and 7 bases at J, with 20 bases between the two ends. The CDR3 DNA reads TGTGCCAGCAGCCTCTTCCGGGGAAGGGAAGGCGGGGAGCTGTTTTTT. Its translation is CASSLFRGREGGELFF.

This clonotype was counted ten times or more. The rearrangement links TRBV5-1 to TRBJ2-3; TRBD2 might be the D (5 bases). The CDR3 extends over 14 amino acids. Germline lookup yields CDR1 SGHRS and CDR2 YFSETQ. Deletions cut 1 base from V and 4 bases from J, with 10 bases between. For the CDR3, the DNA is TGCGCCAGCAGCTTGTCGGGGTGGGCAGATACGCAGTATTTT. As protein: CASSLSGWADTQYF.

This clonotype turned up a few times. This chain links TRBV6-6 with TRBJ1-3; 7 bases match TRBD1. The germline V gene encodes CDR1 MNHNY and CDR2 SVGAGI (reference sequence). The V segment lost 7 bases and the J segment 0 bases; nucleotides outside the gene matches: 9. The CDR3 runs 16 residues. The CDR3 DNA reads TGTGCCAGCATCCAAGGGGGCGTTTACTCTGGAAACACCATATATTTT. Protein: CASIQGGVYSGNTIYF.

This clonotype was detected only a few times. The chain joins TRBV9 to TRBJ1-1; possible D gene TRBD1, 6 bases. Germline V gene sequence: CDR1 SGDLS, CDR2 YYNGEE. The CDR3 sequence is 14 residues long. V lost 0 bases and J lost 11, with 17 bases in between. Written as DNA, the CDR3 is TGTGCCAGCAGCGTAGGGTCGTGGGGGGGCTCGGCTTTCTTT. Encoded protein: CASSVGSWGGSAFF.

At least ten counts were recorded for this clonotype. The chain links TRBV6-5 to TRBJ2-3, with D maybe TRBD2 (7 bases). The CDR3 is made up of 15 amino acids. V was trimmed by 0 bases and J by 7 bases, leaving 14 bases between them. Germline CDR1 and CDR2: MNHEY and SVGAGI. The CDR3 is CASSYSGGLGNTQYF. The CDR3 region has the DNA TGTGCCAGCAGTTACTCGGGGGGGCTTGGGAATACGCAGTATTTT.

This clonotype has ten or more counts. The DNA of the CDR3 is TGTGCCAGCAGGGGACTAGCGGGGAATACAGATACGCAGTATTTT. Residues: CASRGLAGNTDTQYF. This chain joins TRBV7-2 and TRBJ2-3; 13 bases are shared with TRBD2. This CDR3 has 15 amino acids. V lost 6 bases and J lost 3; bases outside the gene matches: 3. Germline assignment: CDR1 SGHTA and CDR2 FQGNSA.

The J gene is TRBJ2-5, the V gene TRBV6-5; D uncertain. V was shortened by 5 bases and J by 5 bases, with 18 bases between the two germline ends. Germline CDR1 and CDR2: MNHEY and SVGAGI. The CDR3 runs 15 residues. CDR3 region: CASSHPPPTSETQYF. The CDR3 DNA reads TGTGCCAGCAGTCACCCGCCTCCTACTTCGGAGACCCAGTACTTC.

The V and J genes are TRBV7-9 and TRBJ2-4, with D maybe TRBD1 (6 bases). Germline V CDR1 and CDR2: SEHNR, FQNEAQ (reference sequence). The CDR3 totals 16 residues. Deletions cut 5 bases from V and 2 bases from J, with 16 bases between. The CDR3: CASSPQGIESKNIQYF. CDR3 DNA: TGTGCCAGCAGCCCCCAGGGGATTGAGTCCAAAAACATTCAGTACTTC.

This clonotype has ten or more counts. J is TRBJ2-1 and V is TRBV7-9, with 9 bases identical to TRBD2. Germline loops: CDR1 SEHNR, CDR2 FQNEAQ (reference sequence). The CDR3 spans 15 residues. V lost 4 bases and J lost 9; bases outside the gene matches: 10. CDR3 DNA sequence: TGTGCCAGCAGCTCCCTTGCGGGGGGGCCAGGTGAGCAGTTCTTC. It yields the protein CASSSLAGGPGEQFF.

CDR3 loop: CASYSTSGIDNEQFF. CDR3 bases: TGTGCCAGCTACTCGACTAGCGGGATAGACAATGAGCAGTTCTTC. This chain links TRBV28 with TRBJ2-1, with 11 bases identical to TRBD2. CDR3 size: 15 residues. With 8 bases clipped from V and 5 bases from J, the junction kept 8 bases outside the gene matches. The germline CDR1 and CDR2 sequences are MDHEN and SYDVKM.

This chain uses TRBV24-1 with TRBJ2-1; 9 positions agree with TRBD1. Germline V CDR1 and CDR2: KGHDR, SFDVKD. This CDR3 contains 15 residues. V shed 7 bases and J 3 bases; nucleotides not matched to a gene: 6. CDR3 coding DNA: TGTGCCACCAGCCCCCGGGACAGGGACTACAATGAGCAGTTCTTC. Its protein product is CATSPRDRDYNEQFF.